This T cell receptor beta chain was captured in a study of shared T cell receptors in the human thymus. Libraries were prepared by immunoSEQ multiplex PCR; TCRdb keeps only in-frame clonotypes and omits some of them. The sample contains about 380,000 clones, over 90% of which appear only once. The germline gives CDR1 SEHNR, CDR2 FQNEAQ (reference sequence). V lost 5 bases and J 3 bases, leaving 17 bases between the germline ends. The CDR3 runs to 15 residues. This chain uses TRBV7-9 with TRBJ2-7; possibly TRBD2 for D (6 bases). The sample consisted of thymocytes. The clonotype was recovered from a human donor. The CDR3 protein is CASSPPLGGGYEQYF. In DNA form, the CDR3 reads TGTGCCAGCAGCCCTCCCCTGGGGGGAGGCTACGAGCAGTACTTC.